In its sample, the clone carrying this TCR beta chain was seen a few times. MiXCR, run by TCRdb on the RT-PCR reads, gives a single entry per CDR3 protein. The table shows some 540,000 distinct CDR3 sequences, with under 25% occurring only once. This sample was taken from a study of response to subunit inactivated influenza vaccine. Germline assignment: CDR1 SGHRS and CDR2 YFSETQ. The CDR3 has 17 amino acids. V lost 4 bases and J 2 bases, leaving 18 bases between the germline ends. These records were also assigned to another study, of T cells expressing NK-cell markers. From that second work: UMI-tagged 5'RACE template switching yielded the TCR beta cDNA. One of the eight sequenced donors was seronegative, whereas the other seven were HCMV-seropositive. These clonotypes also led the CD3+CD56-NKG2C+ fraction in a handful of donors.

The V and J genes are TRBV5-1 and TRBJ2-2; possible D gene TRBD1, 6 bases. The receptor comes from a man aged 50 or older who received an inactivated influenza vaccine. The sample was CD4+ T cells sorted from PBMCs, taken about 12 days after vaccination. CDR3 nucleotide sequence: TGCGCCAGCAGCACAGGACAGCCTGCTTTAAACACCGGGGAGCTGTTTTTT. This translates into CASSTGQPALNTGELFF.